The 28 T cell receptor beta chains reported below all come from one sample, sequenced in a study of CD8+ T cells in alopecia areata. Extracted from the samples, RNA was reverse transcribed into cDNA to serve as the sequencing template. The method was immunoSEQ multiplex PCR; TCRdb's version includes in-frame clones alone and lacks a portion of them. The sample holds 150,000 to 200,000 clones, 55% to 75% seen once. Regarding treatment: oral pan-JAK inhibitor, 5-10 mg twice daily. Sequencing used CD4+ T cells sorted from blood, obtained at week 4, from a patient treated with tofacitinib. The receptors shown here come from a human donor with alopecia areata.

This clone is a singleton in its sample. The genes are TRBV19 and TRBJ1-2, with D unresolved. Per the germline V gene, CDR1 is LNHDA and CDR2 is SQIVND (reference sequence). The CDR3 loop spans 11 amino acids. V gave up 7 bases and J gave up 3 bases, with 6 bases separating them. The CDR3 DNA sequence: TGTGCCAGTAAGAGGGACTATGGCTACACCTTC. This encodes CASKRDYGYTF.

V gene TRBV11-1 combines with J gene TRBJ1-1; possible D gene TRBD1, 6 bases. The germline CDR1 and CDR2 sequences are SGHAT and FQDESV (reference sequence). V was cut by 8 bases and J by 3 bases, with 13 bases left in between. This CDR3 is 13 amino acids long. CDR3 sequence: CASLGGADTEAFF. The CDR3 DNA sequence: TGTGCCAGCCTGGGGGGCGCGGACACTGAAGCTTTCTTT.

The chain recombines TRBV7-2 with TRBJ2-1; the D is unclear. CDR3 length: 13 residues. Germline V gene sequence: CDR1 SGHTA, CDR2 FQGNSA. V lost 3 bases and J 9 bases, leaving 12 bases between the germline ends. The CDR3 bases are TGTGCCAGCAGCTTCGCCAGCTACGGTGAGCAGTTCTTC. It encodes CASSFASYGEQFF.

V gene TRBV30 combines with J gene TRBJ2-1, with a weak D call TRBD2 (5 bases). Germline loops: CDR1 GTSNPN, CDR2 SVGIG (reference sequence). The V end lost 4 bases, the J end lost 8 bases, and 9 bases lay between the germline ends. This CDR3 has 11 residues. CDR3: CAWTDLDEQFF. Written as DNA, the CDR3 is TGTGCCTGGACGGACTTGGATGAGCAGTTCTTC.

This clone was counted a few times. This chain links TRBV6-5 with TRBJ2-7, with 8 bases identical to TRBD1. Unmatched junction bases numbered 11, after V lost 2 bases and J lost 5 bases. The CDR3 runs 16 residues. Germline CDR1 and CDR2: MNHEY and SVGAGI. CDR3 DNA: TGTGCCAGCAGTTACGAGGCGGCAGGGGGCTTAAACGAGCAGTACTTC. Residues: CASSYEAAGGLNEQYF.

The rearrangement links TRBV7-8 to TRBJ1-4; D unresolved. This CDR3 is built from 11 residues. Germline values: CDR1 SGHVS, CDR2 FQNEAQ. Trimming left V 5 bases short and J 7 bases short, with 5 bases between. The CDR3 is CASSQVEKLFF. The CDR3 DNA follows: TGTGCCAGCAGCCAAGTTGAAAAACTGTTTTTT.

The sample holds a few counts of this clone. The chain has TRBV4-2 and TRBJ2-5, with D possibly being TRBD1 or TRBD2 (5 bases each). Germline-derived CDR1 and CDR2 are LGHNA and YNFKEQ. V shed 1 base and J shed 5 bases, with 14 bases lying between them. This CDR3 contains 15 residues. The CDR3 loop is CASSQVGSGAETQYF. Written as DNA, the CDR3 is TGTGCCAGCAGCCAAGTAGGATCCGGGGCGGAGACCCAGTACTTC.

This clone was observed a handful of times. The chain couples TRBV4-2 to TRBJ1-1; D is undetermined. Between the trimmed V and J ends, which lost 6 bases and 3 bases, there was a span of 14 bases. From germline, CDR1 is LGHNA and CDR2 YNFKEQ. The CDR3 has 14 amino acids. The CDR3 region is CASSPLAWDTEAFF. In nucleotides, the CDR3 is TGTGCCAGCAGTCCCCTGGCTTGGGACACTGAAGCTTTCTTT.

This clone occurred a few times. The chain combines TRBV9 with TRBJ2-3; D remains unclear. Per germline, CDR1 SGDLS and CDR2 YYNGEE. The CDR3 runs 15 residues. The V end was cut by 0 bases, the J end by 5 bases, with 13 bases between. The CDR3 loop reads CASSVGHLGIDTQYF. The CDR3 nucleotides are TGTGCCAGCAGCGTAGGACATCTAGGCATAGATACGCAGTATTTT.

This clone was counted between two and nine times. This chain joins TRBV5-6 and TRBJ2-3; D unresolved. The CDR3 runs 17 residues. V was clipped by 4 bases and J by 0 bases, with 18 bases between them. The germline gives CDR1 SGHDT, CDR2 YYEEEE. CDR3 in amino acids: CASSGTGLSPSTDTQYF. The CDR3 DNA reads TGTGCCAGCAGCGGAACCGGGCTTTCCCCTAGCACAGATACGCAGTATTTT.

The chain links TRBV6-5 to TRBJ1-5, with D possibly matching TRBD1 (6 bases). Per the germline V gene, CDR1 is MNHEY and CDR2 is SVGAGI. The CDR3 consists of 13 residues. Deletions cut 4 bases from V and 2 bases from J, with 6 bases between. CDR3 loop: CASSWGRNQPQHF. CDR3 bases: TGTGCCAGCAGTTGGGGGCGCAATCAGCCCCAGCATTTT.

This clone was observed a few times. The V gene is TRBV7-9, the J gene TRBJ1-1, with TRBD1 as a possible D gene (5 bases). V dropped 2 bases and J dropped 12 bases, with 13 bases sitting between them. CDR1 SEHNR and CDR2 FQNEAQ come from the germline V gene (reference sequence). The CDR3 sequence is 12 residues long. The CDR3: CASSLSGGVTFF. Here the CDR3 DNA reads TGTGCCAGCAGCTTATCCGGGGGGGTAACTTTCTTT.

V is TRBV29-1 and J is TRBJ2-3; TRBD1 matches 8 bases. Germline assignment: CDR1 SQVTM and CDR2 ANQGSEA. Trimming took 3 bases from V and 6 from J; bases not matched to a gene: 11. The CDR3 contains 15 residues. CDR3 amino acids: CSVDSGTGGLDTQYF. Written as DNA, the CDR3 is TGCAGCGTTGATTCCGGGACAGGAGGTCTGGATACGCAGTATTTT.

The chain is built from TRBV30 and TRBJ1-2, with D possibly TRBD1 on 5 matching bases. In germline, CDR1 is GTSNPN, CDR2 SVGIG (reference sequence). V was clipped by 3 bases and J by 5 bases, with 19 bases between them. The CDR3 has 15 amino acids. This CDR3 is CAWRTTGHGHYGYTF. The CDR3 nucleotides are TGTGCCTGGAGGACCACGGGGCATGGACATTATGGCTACACCTTC.

The V call is TRBV30, the J call TRBJ1-6; D is possibly TRBD1 (5 bases). The V and J ends lost 0 bases and 8 bases respectively, with 17 bases between them. Per germline, CDR1 GTSNPN and CDR2 SVGIG (reference sequence). The CDR3 spans 16 residues. The CDR3 DNA follows: TGTGCCTGGAGTGTGGGGGGAAAAGGTTGGCATTCACCCCTCCACTTT. This encodes CAWSVGGKGWHSPLHF. Together with reference TRBV30 and TRBJ1-6, the CDR3 gives the full variable domain: SQTIHQWPATLVQPVGSPLSLECTVEGTSNPNLYWYRQAAGRGLQLLFYSVGIGQISSEVPQNLSASRPQDRQFILSSKKLLLSDSGFYLCAWSVGGKGWHSPLHFGNGTRLTVT.

The V gene is TRBV6-5, the J gene TRBJ2-2; TRBD2 matches at 9 bases. With V trimmed by 3 bases and J by 6 bases, 5 bases remained unmatched. The CDR3 totals 15 residues. Germline loops: CDR1 MNHEY, CDR2 SVGAGI. CDR3 sequence: CASSYRTSAAGELFF. The CDR3 DNA reads TGTGCCAGCAGTTATCGGACTAGCGCGGCCGGGGAGCTGTTTTTT.

The chain employs TRBV2 and TRBJ1-5, with 7 bases identical to TRBD1. V lost 6 bases, J lost 8 bases, and 4 bases stayed unmatched. The CDR3 contains 12 residues. The germline V gene has CDR1 SNHLY and CDR2 FYNNEI. CDR3 protein: CASREQGEPQHF. The CDR3 nucleotides are TGTGCCAGCAGAGAGCAGGGGGAGCCCCAGCATTTT.

This chain uses TRBV29-1 with TRBJ2-1; D ambiguous. The CDR3 covers 13 residues. Germline CDR1 is SQVTM and CDR2 is ANQGSEA. Trimming shortened V by 3 bases and J by 5 bases, and 11 bases separated the two germline ends. CDR3 coding DNA: TGCAGCGTTGATGGGCAGCCAAACAATGAGCAGTTCTTC. It is translated as CSVDGQPNNEQFF.

This chain joins TRBV18 and TRBJ2-1; 10 bases fit TRBD2. This CDR3 contains 12 residues. V lost 3 bases to trimming and J lost 14 bases; unmatched junction nucleotides: 4. Germline CDR1 is KGHSH and CDR2 is LQKENI. This CDR3 is CASSPVAGGKFF. As DNA, the CDR3 is TGTGCCAGCTCACCGGTAGCGGGGGGCAAGTTCTTC.

The chain combines TRBV4-2 with TRBJ2-5; D remains unclear. With 0 bases removed from V and 2 bases from J, the gap between germline ends came to 10 bases. CDR3 size: 15 residues. Per the germline V gene, CDR1 is LGHNA and CDR2 is YNFKEQ. CDR3 protein: CASSQDRPSQETQYF. DNA of the CDR3: TGTGCCAGCAGCCAAGACAGGCCGTCTCAAGAGACCCAGTACTTC.

A few counts support this clone. The genes are TRBV4-2 and TRBJ1-1; D is undetermined. CDR1 and CDR2 from the germline V gene are LGHNA and YNFKEQ. The CDR3 is 14 residues long. Trimming took off 5 bases at V and 1 base at J, with 11 bases between the two ends. CDR3 DNA: TGTGCCAGCAGCATCGGGCGGACGAACACTGAAGCTTTCTTT. It is translated as CASSIGRTNTEAFF.

J is TRBJ1-1 and V is TRBV7-9; D possibly corresponds to TRBD1 (5 bases). V was trimmed by 1 base and J by 1 base, leaving 10 bases between them. Germline V gives CDR1 SEHNR, CDR2 FQNEAQ (reference sequence). The CDR3 has 15 residues. The CDR3 nucleotides read TGTGCCAGCAGCTTAGGGGGGGACGGGAACACTGAAGCTTTCTTT. Amino acid sequence: CASSLGGDGNTEAFF.

This clone has just a few counts. CDR3 nucleotides: TGTGCCAGCACCTTAATGTTGTTGGGCGATGAAAAACTGTTTTTT. Translation gives CASTLMLLGDEKLFF. V gene TRBV6-6 combines with J gene TRBJ1-4; D is undetermined. The CDR3 is made up of 15 amino acids. V was cut by 7 bases and J by 6 bases, with 18 bases left in between. Germline CDR1 reads MNHNY; CDR2 reads SVGAGI (reference sequence).

This clone was observed once. The CDR3 sequence is CASSLALPHEQYF. DNA of the CDR3: TGTGCCAGCAGCTTAGCACTTCCCCACGAGCAGTACTTC. The genes are TRBV7-2 and TRBJ2-7, with unresolved D. V dropped 0 bases and J dropped 5 bases, with 8 bases sitting between them. Per germline, CDR1 SGHTA and CDR2 FQGNSA. CDR3 length equals 13 residues.

The chain recombines TRBV29-1 with TRBJ2-5, with D unclear. CDR3 length: 11 residues. Germline CDR1 is SQVTM and CDR2 is ANQGSEA. V shed 7 bases and J shed 1 base, with 7 bases lying between them. CDR3 in amino acids: CSATPQETQYF. For the CDR3, the DNA is TGCAGCGCTACCCCCCAAGAGACCCAGTACTTC.

This clone occurred once. This chain uses TRBV4-3 with TRBJ1-2; no clear D. The CDR3 contains 15 residues. V lost 0 bases and J 5 bases, leaving 13 bases between the germline ends. Germline loops: CDR1 LGHNA, CDR2 YSLEER. CDR3 protein: CASSQERSGVYGYTF. In DNA form, the CDR3 reads TGCGCCAGCAGCCAAGAGCGGAGTGGGGTTTATGGCTACACCTTC.

This chain links TRBV5-1 with TRBJ2-5; 8 nucleotides match TRBD2. Germline CDR1 SGHRS, CDR2 YFSETQ. V was clipped by 4 bases and J by 1 base; unmatched bases: 6. CDR3 length: 15 amino acids. This CDR3 is CASSTSGEVQETQYF. In nucleotides, the CDR3 is TGCGCCAGCAGCACTAGCGGCGAGGTCCAAGAGACCCAGTACTTC.

The genes are TRBV5-1 and TRBJ2-2; D is undetermined. There are 13 residues in the CDR3. V was trimmed by 0 bases and J by 6 bases, leaving 6 bases between them. CDR1 is SGHRS and CDR2 is YFSETQ in the germline V gene. CDR3 in amino acids: CASSLVVAGELFF. DNA of the CDR3: TGCGCCAGCAGCTTGGTAGTAGCCGGGGAGCTGTTTTTT.